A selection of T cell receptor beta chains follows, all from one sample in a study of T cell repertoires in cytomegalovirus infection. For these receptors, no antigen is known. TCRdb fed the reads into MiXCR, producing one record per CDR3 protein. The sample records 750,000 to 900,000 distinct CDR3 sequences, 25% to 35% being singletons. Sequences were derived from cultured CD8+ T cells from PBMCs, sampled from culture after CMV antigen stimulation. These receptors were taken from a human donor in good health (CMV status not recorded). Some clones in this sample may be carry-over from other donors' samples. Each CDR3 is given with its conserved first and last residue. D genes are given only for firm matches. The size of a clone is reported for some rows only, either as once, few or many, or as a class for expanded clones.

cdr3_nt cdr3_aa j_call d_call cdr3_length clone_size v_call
TGTGCCAGCAGTTCGGGACTAGCGGACAATGAGCAGTTCTTC CASSSGLADNEQFF TRBJ2-1 TRBD2 14 few TRBV6-2/TRBV6-3
TGTGCCAGCAGTTCCTCAGCTCAGGCGAACTATGGCTACACCTTC CASSSSAQANYGYTF TRBJ1-2 - 15 - TRBV6-2/TRBV6-3
TGCAGCGTTGGGGGAGATACGCAGTATTTT CSVGGDTQYF TRBJ2-3 - 10 - TRBV29-1
TGTGCCATTTTTAGCGGGGGGAGCACCGGGGAGCTGTTTTTT CAIFSGGSTGELFF TRBJ2-2 TRBD2 14 - TRBV10-3
TGTGCCAGCAGCCAAGATCCACAGAGTTACAATGAGCAGTTCTTC CASSQDPQSYNEQFF TRBJ2-1 - 15 - TRBV3-1
TGTGCCAGTAGTAGACTAGCGGGCAACAATGAGCAGTTCTTC CASSRLAGNNEQFF TRBJ2-1 TRBD2 14 - TRBV19
TGTGCCAGCAGTTTAAGTTCCTCGGCCGAGCAGTACTTC CASSLSSSAEQYF TRBJ2-7 - 13 - TRBV12-3/TRBV12-4
TGTGCCAGCAGCTCCGCCGGGACAGGGGGCAACGAGCAGTACTTC CASSSAGTGGNEQYF TRBJ2-7 TRBD1 15 many TRBV7-6
TGTGCCAGCACCCAGCGGGGGGGCAGAGATGAGCAGTTCTTC CASTQRGGRDEQFF TRBJ2-1 TRBD2 14 - TRBV28
TGTGCCAGCAGTTACTCGAAGGGTCAGACCTACAATGAGCAGTTCTTC CASSYSKGQTYNEQFF TRBJ2-1 - 16 few TRBV6-6
TGTGCCACCAGCATCCGGACAGGGGACATCAATCAGCCCCAGCATTTT CATSIRTGDINQPQHF TRBJ1-5 TRBD1 16 few TRBV15
TGTGCCAGCAGTTACTATGGGGCTGGGGACTATGGCTACACCTTC CASSYYGAGDYGYTF TRBJ1-2 - 15 few TRBV6-6
TGTGCCAGCAGTTTACGGTCTAGCGGGGGGGCTTTTATCCGCAATGAGCAGTTCTTC CASSLRSSGGAFIRNEQFF TRBJ2-1 TRBD2 19 - TRBV12-3/TRBV12-4
TGTGCCAGCTGCAAATGGGACGGACGCAATCAGCCCCAGCATTTT CASCKWDGRNQPQHF TRBJ1-5 - 15 - TRBV27
TGTGCCAGCAGCAGATTACTAGCACAGAGCACAGATACGCAGTATTTT CASSRLLAQSTDTQYF TRBJ2-3 - 16 - TRBV2
TGTGCCAGCAGCCGGGGGGACCACTCCTACAATGAGCAGTTCTTC CASSRGDHSYNEQFF TRBJ2-1 TRBD2 15 few TRBV6-1
TGTGCCAGCGGTACTCGGACAGGGGGACACTATGGCTACACCTTC CASGTRTGGHYGYTF TRBJ1-2 TRBD1 15 - TRBV12-3/TRBV12-4
TGTGCCAGCAGTCGCGGGGGGGCGAGCACAGATACGCAGTATTTT CASSRGGASTDTQYF TRBJ2-3 TRBD2 15 - TRBV6-5
TGCAGTGCTGTTACAGCTGCGGGACAGGGAGTCTACGAGCAGTACTTC CSAVTAAGQGVYEQYF TRBJ2-7 TRBD1 16 - TRBV20-1
TGTGCCAGCAGTTCTAGGGGTTACCAGTACTTC CASSSRGYQYF TRBJ2-5 - 11 few TRBV12-3/TRBV12-4
TGTGCCACCAGCGGCGACAGGGATAACACTGAAGCTTTCTTT CATSGDRDNTEAFF TRBJ1-1 TRBD1 14 - TRBV15
TGTGCCAGCAGCTTAGTCCGTACGGCCACTGAAGCTTTCTTT CASSLVRTATEAFF TRBJ1-1 - 14 few TRBV7-9
TGTGCCATCAGTGGGGGCACAGCCGTTGGTGAAGCTTTCTTT CAISGGTAVGEAFF TRBJ1-1 - 14 - TRBV10-3
TGTGCCAGTAGTATCGAAGCGGGGGGAGGAGATACGCAGTATTTT CASSIEAGGGDTQYF TRBJ2-3 TRBD2 15 - TRBV19
TGTGCCAGCAGCTTATCATCCCAGCTGAATGAAAAACTGTTTTTT CASSLSSQLNEKLFF TRBJ1-4 - 15 - TRBV7-9
TGTGCCAGCTCAACAGAGGGGGCCCACAATGAGCAGTTCTTC CASSTEGAHNEQFF TRBJ2-1 TRBD1 14 - TRBV7-9
TGCAGTGAGAGGGAGCGGGGGATGGAGACCCAGTACTTC CSERERGMETQYF TRBJ2-5 TRBD2 13 - TRBV20-1
TGTGCCAGGGGCGGTTCTGGAAACACCATATATTTT CARGGSGNTIYF TRBJ1-3 - 12 few TRBV19
TGTGCCAGCAGCCCGCCAGGGGCGGCCGTCGGGGAGCTGTTTTTT CASSPPGAAVGELFF TRBJ2-2 - 15 - TRBV7-9
TGTGCCAGCAGCTGGGGCAGGAGATCTAGCACAGATACGCAGTATTTT CASSWGRRSSTDTQYF TRBJ2-3 - 16 - TRBV5-6
TGTGCCAGCAGTAAAGGCCAGACAGGGGAATACTATGGCTACACCTTC CASSKGQTGEYYGYTF TRBJ1-2 TRBD1 16 - TRBV2
TGTGCCAGCAGTTACTCCCGGACACTTAACAATGAGCAGTTCTTC CASSYSRTLNNEQFF TRBJ2-1 - 15 few TRBV6-5
TGCGCCAGCAGCCAGACCCCGGGACTAGCGGGGGGGCCTGGGGACAATGAGCAGTTCTTC CASSQTPGLAGGPGDNEQFF TRBJ2-1 TRBD2 20 few TRBV4-1
TGTGCCAGCAGTTTGGCAGTGGGCGAAAATGAGCAGTTCTTC CASSLAVGENEQFF TRBJ2-1 - 14 - TRBV27
TGTGCCAGCACCGCTTGGGACAGAGACACAGATACGCAGTATTTT CASTAWDRDTDTQYF TRBJ2-3 TRBD1 15 many TRBV12-3/TRBV12-4
TGTGCCAGCAGTTTTGCGAATACGAACACTGAAGCTTTCTTT CASSFANTNTEAFF TRBJ1-1 - 14 many TRBV12-3/TRBV12-4
TGCGCCAGCAGCCAAGCGGTCCTCGGGAACGCCGGGGAGCTGTTTTTT CASSQAVLGNAGELFF TRBJ2-2 - 16 - TRBV4-1
TGTGCCACCTACCTCTACAATGAGCAGTTCTTC CATYLYNEQFF TRBJ2-1 - 11 - TRBV6-2/TRBV6-3
TGTGCCAGCAGTTACGGGGTGTACACCGGGGAGCTGTTTTTT CASSYGVYTGELFF TRBJ2-2 - 14 - TRBV27
TGTGCCAGCAGCTTCCTTAAGGGCTCAAATGAGCAGTTCTTC CASSFLKGSNEQFF TRBJ2-1 - 14 - TRBV7-9
TGTGCCAGCAGCGCACTGGAGGGGAAGGGAAACACCATATATTTT CASSALEGKGNTIYF TRBJ1-3 - 15 many TRBV7-8
TGTGCCAGCCTGGGGGCGGGGGAACCCTACAATGAGCAGTTCTTC CASLGAGEPYNEQFF TRBJ2-1 - 15 - TRBV2
TGTGCCAGCAGTTTTGGTCAAGGGACTAGCGGGGGGGATACGCAGTATTTT CASSFGQGTSGGDTQYF TRBJ2-3 TRBD2 17 - TRBV28
TGTGCCAGCAGCTTAGGGCTAGCGGGGGGGCCGGACACAGATACGCAGTATTTT CASSLGLAGGPDTDTQYF TRBJ2-3 TRBD2 18 few TRBV7-3
TGTGCCAGCAGTCCCCTCCTACAGGGGAAAAATGACATTCAGTACTTC CASSPLLQGKNDIQYF TRBJ2-4 TRBD1 16 few TRBV6-1
TGTGCCAGCAGCCCAGCAGTCTTC CASSPAVF TRBJ2-1 - 8 - TRBV9
TGCGCCAGCAGTGAAAGGACAGGGGAAAACACTGAAGCTTTCTTT CASSERTGENTEAFF TRBJ1-1 TRBD1 15 few TRBV10-2
TGTGCCAGCACGACAGGGTACCGTAATGAAAAACTGTTTTTT CASTTGYRNEKLFF TRBJ1-4 TRBD1 14 - TRBV7-9
TGCAGTGCCGAGAGTGCTACCTTTTACACCGGGGAGCTGTTTTTT CSAESATFYTGELFF TRBJ2-2 - 15 - TRBV20-1
TGTGCCAGCAGCTTAATTCGGGAGGTTACCAAAAACATTCAGTACTTC CASSLIREVTKNIQYF TRBJ2-4 TRBD2 16 few TRBV7-9
TGTGCCAGCAGGGGACTAGCGGGCTCCTACAATGAGCAGTTCTTC CASRGLAGSYNEQFF TRBJ2-1 TRBD2 15 many TRBV2
TGCGCCAGCAGCCAAGGCGAGGTAGTGTATTCCTACGAGCAGTACTTC CASSQGEVVYSYEQYF TRBJ2-7 - 16 - TRBV4-1
TGTGCCACCAGCAGAGATATTAGCAACACAGATACGCAGTATTTT CATSRDISNTDTQYF TRBJ2-3 - 15 - TRBV15
TGTGCCAGCATCCCTGCGGGGGTGAACACCGGGGAGCTGTTTTTT CASIPAGVNTGELFF TRBJ2-2 TRBD2 15 - TRBV27
TGCTGCGTTGAAGATCAAGGGTTCCAAGAGACCCAGTACTTC CCVEDQGFQETQYF TRBJ2-5 - 14 - TRBV29-1
TGTGCCAGCAGGGGGACAGGGCGTTACACCGGGGAGCTGTTTTTT CASRGTGRYTGELFF TRBJ2-2 TRBD1 15 - TRBV6-1
TGTGCCAGTAGTATTGGACAGGGGAGGGACACTGAAGCTTTCTTT CASSIGQGRDTEAFF TRBJ1-1 TRBD1 15 - TRBV19
TGTGCCAGCAGTATGCGCCCCGGGACAGACCTCCCTGATACGCAGTATTTT CASSMRPGTDLPDTQYF TRBJ2-3 TRBD1 17 - TRBV27
TGTGCCAGCAGCTCCCCCGACAGGATTGATGGCTACACCTTC CASSSPDRIDGYTF TRBJ1-2 - 14 few TRBV12-3/TRBV12-4
TGTGCTAGTGGTTTGACAGGGGGAGCCTATGGCTACACCTTC CASGLTGGAYGYTF TRBJ1-2 TRBD1 14 few TRBV12-5